The T cell receptor beta chain described here comes from a study of CD8 T cells in Susac syndrome (dated by TCRdb to between 2019 and 2020). Notes on the research overall: Repertoire sequencing was used to test whether CD8+ T cell activation and differentiation in Susac syndrome was antigen driven.

Peripheral blood CD8+ and CD4+ T cells from healthy donors, Susac syndrome patients and multiple sclerosis patients were profiled by high-throughput TCR beta sequencing. The healthy donors served as controls matched for age and sex. Bulk CD8+ and CD4+ T cells were purified by magnetic negative isolation, while CD8+ TEMRA cells were enriched using FACS. Blood was drawn into EDTA tubes, processed within 24 hours, and PBMCs were isolated by density gradient centrifugation. PBMCs intended for TCR sequencing were frozen in liquid nitrogen and were later thawed in a 37 degrees C water bath. The sorted or isolated CD4+, CD8+ and CD8+ TEMRA cells had a purity of 90% or higher. RNA was extracted using the RNeasy kit, and about 0.5 to 1 ug of the RNA was reverse transcribed with random hexamers. The immunoSEQ multiplex PCR assay, which covers 54 Vbeta and 13 Jbeta segments, was used to amplify TCR beta CDR3 regions. PCR amplification bias was corrected using a synthetic template baseline for primer optimization and computational correction. Processing in the source paper ran as follows. Reads were assigned to V, D and J genes according to IMGT and analyzed in immunoSEQ Analyzer, with only productive sequences retained. Clonality was calculated as one minus the Shannon entropy normalized by log2 of the number of productive unique sequences. For each patient and control, public and private clones were evaluated within the 100 most prevalent clones. A clone was defined as Susac-specific if it was absent from the healthy and MS cohorts, from over a thousand published viral clones and from other ImmuneACCESS disease sequences. TCRdb's own reprocessing of the public reads used fastp at Q25 and MiXCR and kept productive beta chains. Each entry is one CDR3 protein sequence, shown with its most common DNA and genes. The V and J calls were not made by the authors but by TCRdb's processing. In this sample the table shows around 160,000 distinct CDR3 sequences, about 93% of which occur a single time. Approximately 0.14% of the sample comes from the top ten.

Findings and caveats that apply to the study as a whole: The study acknowledged that relatively few individuals were included in the TCR sequencing and HLA analysis.

In the case of this clonotype: Its recognized antigen is unknown. No quality values exist for individual bases; no much larger clone is one base distant.

Sequences SGHDN (CDR1) and FVKESK (CDR2) are obtained from the germline V gene. The CDR3 goes from the cysteine to the phenylalanine over 13 residues. The read is trimmed to its CDR3 DNA, 39 bases read in frame from base 1. V trim: 9 bases; J trim: 4 bases; unmatched bases: 7. Input material: CD4+ T cells from PBMCs. This TCR came from a human donor in good health. This chain is built from TRBV14 and TRBJ1-1, with 8 central nucleotides matching TRBD1. In nucleotide form, the sequence is TGTGCCAGTCAACAGGGGGGTGGCACTGAAGCTTTCTTT. Its coded protein is CASQQGGGTEAFF.